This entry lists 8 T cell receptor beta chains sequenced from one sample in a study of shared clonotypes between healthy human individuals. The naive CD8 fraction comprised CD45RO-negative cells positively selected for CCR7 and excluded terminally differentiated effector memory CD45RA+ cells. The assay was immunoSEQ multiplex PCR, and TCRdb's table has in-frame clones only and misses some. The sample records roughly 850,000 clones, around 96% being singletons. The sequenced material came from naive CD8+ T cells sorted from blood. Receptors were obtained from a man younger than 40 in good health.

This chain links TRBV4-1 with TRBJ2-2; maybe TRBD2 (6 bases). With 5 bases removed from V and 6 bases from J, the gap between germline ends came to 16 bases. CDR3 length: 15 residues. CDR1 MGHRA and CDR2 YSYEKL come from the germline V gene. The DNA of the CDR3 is TGCGCCAGCAGCTACGGAGCTAGCGAATCCGGGGAGCTGTTTTTT. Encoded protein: CASSYGASESGELFF.

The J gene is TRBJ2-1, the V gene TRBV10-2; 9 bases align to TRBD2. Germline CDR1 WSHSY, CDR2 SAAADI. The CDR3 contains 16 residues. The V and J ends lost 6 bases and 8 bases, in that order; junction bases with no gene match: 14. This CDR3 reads CASRRGAGGPLDEQFF. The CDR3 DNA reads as TGCGCCAGCAGGAGGGGGGCGGGAGGGCCTTTGGATGAGCAGTTCTTC.

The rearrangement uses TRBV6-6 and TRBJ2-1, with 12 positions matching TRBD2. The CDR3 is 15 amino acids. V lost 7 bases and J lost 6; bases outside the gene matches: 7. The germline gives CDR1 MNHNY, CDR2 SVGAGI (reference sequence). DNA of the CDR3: TGTGCCAGCACCTTGGAGACTAGCGGGAGCAATGAGCAGTTCTTC. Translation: CASTLETSGSNEQFF.

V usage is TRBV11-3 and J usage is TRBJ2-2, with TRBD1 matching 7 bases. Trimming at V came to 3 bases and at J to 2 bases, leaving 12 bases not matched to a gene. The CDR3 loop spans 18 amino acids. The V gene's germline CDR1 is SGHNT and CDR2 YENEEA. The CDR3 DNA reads TGTGCCAGCAGCTTCACCTTCATGGGACAGCGAAACACCGGGGAGCTGTTTTTT. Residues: CASSFTFMGQRNTGELFF.

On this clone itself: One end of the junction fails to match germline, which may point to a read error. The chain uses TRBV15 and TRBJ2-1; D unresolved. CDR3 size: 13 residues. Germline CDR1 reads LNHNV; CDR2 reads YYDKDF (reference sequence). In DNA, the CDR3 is TGTGCCACCAGCAGAGATGATTTCGGACCGACCCTCTTC. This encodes CATSRDDFGPTLF.

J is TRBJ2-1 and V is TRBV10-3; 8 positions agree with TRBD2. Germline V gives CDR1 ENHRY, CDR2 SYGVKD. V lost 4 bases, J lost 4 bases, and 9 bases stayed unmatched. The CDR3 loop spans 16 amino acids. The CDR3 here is CAISGSVTSAYNEQFF. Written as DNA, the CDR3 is TGTGCCATCAGTGGGTCTGTGACTAGCGCTTACAATGAGCAGTTCTTC.

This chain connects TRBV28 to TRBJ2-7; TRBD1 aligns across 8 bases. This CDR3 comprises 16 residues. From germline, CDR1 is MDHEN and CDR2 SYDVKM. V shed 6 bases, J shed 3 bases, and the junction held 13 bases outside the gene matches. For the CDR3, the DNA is TGTGCCAGCAGCTCCGGACAGGGAGGTAGGGGCTACGAGCAGTACTTC. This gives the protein CASSSGQGGRGYEQYF. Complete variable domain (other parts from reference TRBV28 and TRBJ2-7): DVKVTQSSRYLVKRTGEKVFLECVQDMDHENMFWYRQDPGLGLRLIYFSYDVKMKEKGDIPEGYSVSREKKERFSLILESASTNQTSMYLCASSSGQGGRGYEQYFGPGTRLTVT.

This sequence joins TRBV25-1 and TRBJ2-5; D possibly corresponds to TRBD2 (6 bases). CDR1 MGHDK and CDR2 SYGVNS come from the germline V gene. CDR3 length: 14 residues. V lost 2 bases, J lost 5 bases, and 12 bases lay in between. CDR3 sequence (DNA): TGTGCCAGCAGTGAACGGACGGGGGTGGAGACCCAGTACTTC. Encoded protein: CASSERTGVETQYF. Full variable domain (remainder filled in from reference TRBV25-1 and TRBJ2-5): EADIYQTPRYLVIGTGKKITLECSQTMGHDKMYWYQQDPGMELHLIHYSYGVNSTEKGDLSSESTVSRIRTEHFPLTLESARPSHTSQYLCASSERTGVETQYFGPGTRLLVL.